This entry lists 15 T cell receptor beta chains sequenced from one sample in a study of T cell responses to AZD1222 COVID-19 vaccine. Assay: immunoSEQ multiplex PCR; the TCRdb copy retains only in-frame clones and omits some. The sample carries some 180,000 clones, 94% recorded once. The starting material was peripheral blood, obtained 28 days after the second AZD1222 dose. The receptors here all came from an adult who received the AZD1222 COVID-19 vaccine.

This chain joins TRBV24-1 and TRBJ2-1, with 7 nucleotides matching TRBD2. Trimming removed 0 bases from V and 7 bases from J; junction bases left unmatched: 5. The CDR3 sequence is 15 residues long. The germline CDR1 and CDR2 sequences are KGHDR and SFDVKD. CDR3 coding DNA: TGTGCCACCAGTGATTTGACTAGCGAGGTGAATGAGCAGTTCTTC. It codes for CATSDLTSEVNEQFF.

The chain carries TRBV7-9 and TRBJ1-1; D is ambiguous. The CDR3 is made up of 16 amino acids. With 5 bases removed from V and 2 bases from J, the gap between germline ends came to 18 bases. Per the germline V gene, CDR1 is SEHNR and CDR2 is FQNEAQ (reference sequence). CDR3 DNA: TGTGCCAGCAGCGCTACCGGGAGATCTAAAAACACTGAAGCTTTCTTT. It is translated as CASSATGRSKNTEAFF.

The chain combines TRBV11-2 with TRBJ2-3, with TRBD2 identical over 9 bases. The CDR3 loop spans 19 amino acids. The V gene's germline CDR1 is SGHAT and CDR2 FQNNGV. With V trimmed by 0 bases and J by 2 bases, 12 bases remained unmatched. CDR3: CASSLESPGLAGITDTQYF. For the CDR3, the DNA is TGTGCCAGCAGCTTAGAGTCCCCGGGCCTAGCGGGAATCACAGATACGCAGTATTTT.

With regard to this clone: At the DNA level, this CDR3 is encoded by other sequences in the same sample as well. CDR3 coding DNA: TGTGCCAGCAGTTTTTTGGGGTCACCCCTCCACTTT. The encoded protein is CASSFLGSPLHF. J is TRBJ1-6 and V is TRBV27, with D hard to call. V was clipped by 3 bases and J by 10 bases, with 7 bases between them. Looked up from germline, CDR1 is MNHEY and CDR2 is SMNVEV (reference sequence). The CDR3 has 12 amino acids.

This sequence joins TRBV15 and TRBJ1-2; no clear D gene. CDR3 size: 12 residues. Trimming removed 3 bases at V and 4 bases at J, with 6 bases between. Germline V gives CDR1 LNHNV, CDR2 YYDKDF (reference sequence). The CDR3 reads CATSSYSYGYTF. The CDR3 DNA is TGTGCCACCAGCAGTTATAGCTATGGCTACACCTTC.

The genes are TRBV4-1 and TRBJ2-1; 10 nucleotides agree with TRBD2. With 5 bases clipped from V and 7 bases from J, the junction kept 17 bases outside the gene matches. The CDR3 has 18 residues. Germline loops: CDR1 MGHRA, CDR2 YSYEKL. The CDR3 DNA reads TGCGCCAGCAGCGGGCGAAGAGAGCGGGAGGGCCGTAGAAATGAGCAGTTCTTC. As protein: CASSGRREREGRRNEQFF.

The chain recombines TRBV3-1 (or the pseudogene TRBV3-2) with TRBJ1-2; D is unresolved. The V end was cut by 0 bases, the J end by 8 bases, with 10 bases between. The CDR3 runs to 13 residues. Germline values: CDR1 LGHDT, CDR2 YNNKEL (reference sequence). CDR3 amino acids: CASSQDDPRGYTF. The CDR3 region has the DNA TGTGCCAGCAGCCAAGATGACCCCCGGGGCTACACCTTC.

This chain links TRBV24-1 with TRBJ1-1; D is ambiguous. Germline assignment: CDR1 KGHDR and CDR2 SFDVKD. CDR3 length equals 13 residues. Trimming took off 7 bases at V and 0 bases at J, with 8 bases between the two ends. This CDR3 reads CATRGRMNTEAFF. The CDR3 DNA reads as TGTGCCACCAGAGGACGGATGAACACTGAAGCTTTCTTT.

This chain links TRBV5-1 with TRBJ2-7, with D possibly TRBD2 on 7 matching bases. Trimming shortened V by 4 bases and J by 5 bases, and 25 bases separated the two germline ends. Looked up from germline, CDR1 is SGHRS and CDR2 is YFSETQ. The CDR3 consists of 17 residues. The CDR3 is CASSLRREAGQLDEQYF. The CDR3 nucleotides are TGCGCCAGCAGCCTTCGGCGAGAAGCGGGACAATTGGACGAGCAGTACTTC.

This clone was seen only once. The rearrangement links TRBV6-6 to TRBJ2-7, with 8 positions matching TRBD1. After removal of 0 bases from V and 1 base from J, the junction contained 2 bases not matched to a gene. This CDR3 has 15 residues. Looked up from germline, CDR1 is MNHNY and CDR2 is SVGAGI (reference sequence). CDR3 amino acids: CASSYSTGESYEQYF. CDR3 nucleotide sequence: TGTGCCAGCAGTTACTCGACAGGGGAGTCCTACGAGCAGTACTTC.

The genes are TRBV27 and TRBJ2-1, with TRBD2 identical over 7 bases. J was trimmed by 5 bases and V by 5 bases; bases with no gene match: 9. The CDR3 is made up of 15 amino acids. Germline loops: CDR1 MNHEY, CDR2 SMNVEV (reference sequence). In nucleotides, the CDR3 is TGTGCCAGCAGTCGCGGGGCGGGGGAACACAATGAGCAGTTCTTC. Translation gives CASSRGAGEHNEQFF.

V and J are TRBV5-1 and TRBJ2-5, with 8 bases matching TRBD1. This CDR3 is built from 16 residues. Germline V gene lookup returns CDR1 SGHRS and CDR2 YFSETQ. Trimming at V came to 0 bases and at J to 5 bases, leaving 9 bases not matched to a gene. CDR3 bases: TGCGCCAGCAGCTTGGCAAGGACAGGGTCGATCGAGACCCAGTACTTC. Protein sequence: CASSLARTGSIETQYF.

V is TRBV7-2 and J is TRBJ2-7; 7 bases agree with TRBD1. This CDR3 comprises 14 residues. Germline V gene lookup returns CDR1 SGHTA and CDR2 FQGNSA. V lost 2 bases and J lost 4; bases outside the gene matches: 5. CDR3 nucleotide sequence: TGTGCCAGCAGCTTAAACAGGGGCGCGTACGAGCAGTACTTC. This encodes CASSLNRGAYEQYF.

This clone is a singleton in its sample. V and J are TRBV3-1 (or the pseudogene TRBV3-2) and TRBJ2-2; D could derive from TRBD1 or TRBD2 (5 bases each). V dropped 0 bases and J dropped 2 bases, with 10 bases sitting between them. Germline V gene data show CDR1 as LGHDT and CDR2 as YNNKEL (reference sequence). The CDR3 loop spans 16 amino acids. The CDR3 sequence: CASSQDDGTNTGELFF. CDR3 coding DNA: TGTGCCAGCAGCCAAGATGACGGGACCAACACCGGGGAGCTGTTTTTT.

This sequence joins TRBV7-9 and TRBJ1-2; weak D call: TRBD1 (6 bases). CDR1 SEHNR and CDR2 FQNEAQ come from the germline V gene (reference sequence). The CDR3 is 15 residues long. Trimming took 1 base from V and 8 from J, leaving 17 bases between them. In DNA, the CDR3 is TGTGCCAGCAGCTTAGTTCTAGCAGGGGTCGACGGCTACACCTTC. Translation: CASSLVLAGVDGYTF.